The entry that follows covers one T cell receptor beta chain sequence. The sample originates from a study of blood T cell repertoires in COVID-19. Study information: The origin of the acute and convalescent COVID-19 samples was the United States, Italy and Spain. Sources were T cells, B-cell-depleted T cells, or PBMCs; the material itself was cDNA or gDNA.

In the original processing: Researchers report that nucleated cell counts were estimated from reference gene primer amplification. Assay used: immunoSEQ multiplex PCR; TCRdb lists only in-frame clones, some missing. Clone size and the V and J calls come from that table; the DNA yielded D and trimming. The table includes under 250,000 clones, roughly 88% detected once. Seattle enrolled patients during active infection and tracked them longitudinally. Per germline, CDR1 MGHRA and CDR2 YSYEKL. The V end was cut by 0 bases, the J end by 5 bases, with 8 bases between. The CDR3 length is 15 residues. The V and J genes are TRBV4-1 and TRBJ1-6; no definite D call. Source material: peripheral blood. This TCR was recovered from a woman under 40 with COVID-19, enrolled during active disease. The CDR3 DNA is TGCGCCAGCAGCCAAGAAGGCGGGGATAATTCACCCCTCCACTTT. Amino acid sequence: CASSQEGGDNSPLHF.